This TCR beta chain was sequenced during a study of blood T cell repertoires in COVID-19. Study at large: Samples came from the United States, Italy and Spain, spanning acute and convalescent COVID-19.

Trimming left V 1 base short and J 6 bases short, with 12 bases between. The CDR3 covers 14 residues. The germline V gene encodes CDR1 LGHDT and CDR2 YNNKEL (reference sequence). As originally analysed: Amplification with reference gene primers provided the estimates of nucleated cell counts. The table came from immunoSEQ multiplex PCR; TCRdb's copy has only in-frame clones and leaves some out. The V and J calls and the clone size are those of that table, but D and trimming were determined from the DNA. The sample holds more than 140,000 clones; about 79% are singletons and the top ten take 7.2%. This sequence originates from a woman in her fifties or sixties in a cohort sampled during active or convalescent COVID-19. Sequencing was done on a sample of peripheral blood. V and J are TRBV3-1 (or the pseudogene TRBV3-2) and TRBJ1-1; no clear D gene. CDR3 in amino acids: CASSQVAGSAEAFF. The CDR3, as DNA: TGTGCCAGCAGCCAAGTAGCAGGTAGCGCTGAAGCTTTCTTT.